This is a list of T cell receptor beta chains from one sample in a study of T cells in Graves' hyperthyroidism and ophthalmopathy. TCRdb itself ran the multiplex PCR reads through MiXCR, one entry per CDR3 protein. The repertoire has about 420,000 distinct CDR3 sequences, around 14% of them found once; the top ten carry around 14%. Sequenced sample: blood. These receptors all come from a woman in her late teens or twenties with Graves' hyperthyroidism. Both conserved end residues are part of each CDR3. D genes are given only for firm matches. The size of a clone is reported for some rows only, either as once, few or many, or as a class for expanded clones.

CDR3 DNA | CDR3 protein | D gene | clone size | J gene | V gene
TGTGCCCTCACTACCGGGACCCGCGACGCCGGGGAGCTGTTTTTT | CALTTGTRDAGELFF | NA | NA | TRBJ2-2 | TRBV30
TGTGCCAGCGGGACTAACTATGGCTACACCTTC | CASGTNYGYTF | NA | few | TRBJ1-2 | TRBV6-1
TGCAGTGCTACGAGCGCAGGGGGTGGAAACTACGAGCAGTACTTC | CSATSAGGGNYEQYF | TRBD1 | many | TRBJ2-7 | TRBV20-1
TGCAGCGTTGAAGATTTGGGGCTCCTGGGGGGAAACACCATATATTTT | CSVEDLGLLGGNTIYF | NA | NA | TRBJ1-3 | TRBV29-1
TGTGCCAGCAGCGAGGGACTACAATTCTACGAGCAGTACTTC | CASSEGLQFYEQYF | TRBD2 | NA | TRBJ2-7 | TRBV7-9
TGTGCCAGTAGTATAGAGGCAGGACCACAGCCCCAGCATTTT | CASSIEAGPQPQHF | NA | many | TRBJ1-5 | TRBV19
TGTGCCAGCAGTTTTGGCGGGGGGGCCAGTGAGCAGTTCTTC | CASSFGGGASEQFF | TRBD2 | NA | TRBJ2-1 | TRBV12-3/TRBV12-4
TGTGCCAGCTCACAGCTAACCGAGACCCAGTACTTC | CASSQLTETQYF | NA | many | TRBJ2-5 | TRBV18
TGCAGTGCTAGAGATCTAGGGGACGGGGAGCTGTTTTTT | CSARDLGDGELFF | NA | many | TRBJ2-2 | TRBV20-1
TGTGCCAGTAGTATAAGGGGACAGGGGGGACAATCGCGATACAATGAGCAGTTCTTC | CASSIRGQGGQSRYNEQFF | TRBD1 | few | TRBJ2-1 | TRBV19
TGTGCCAGCAGTTTGCGGGGGAGGATCAAAAGCTCCTACGAGCAGTACTTC | CASSLRGRIKSSYEQYF | TRBD2 | many | TRBJ2-7 | TRBV28
TGTGCCAGCAGCGCTAGAGGGACAGGGGAAGAGACCCAGTACTTC | CASSARGTGEETQYF | TRBD1 | many | TRBJ2-5 | TRBV7-3
TGCAGTGCTAGAGACCGACTAGCGGGAATCCAAGAGACCCAGTACTTC | CSARDRLAGIQETQYF | TRBD2 | many | TRBJ2-5 | TRBV20-1
TGTGCCAGCAGCCAAGAACGGAATGGATATGGCTACACCTTC | CASSQERNGYGYTF | NA | NA | TRBJ1-2 | TRBV4-2
TGTGCCAGCACCTTTGGACGGAACCTGAACAATGAGCAGTTCTTC | CASTFGRNLNNEQFF | NA | many | TRBJ2-1 | TRBV11-2
TGTGCCAGCAGGAAGGGCATCATGGGCGAGCAGTACTTC | CASRKGIMGEQYF | NA | many | TRBJ2-7 | TRBV28
TGTGCCAGCAGCTTAGTAGGAGGCGGGACAGGGGGCGACGAGCAGTACTTC | CASSLVGGGTGGDEQYF | TRBD1 | NA | TRBJ2-7 | TRBV11-2
TGTGCCAGCAGTTACGGCGGAGGGCAGGCGAACACTGAAGCTTTCTTT | CASSYGGGQANTEAFF | NA | many | TRBJ1-1 | TRBV6-2/TRBV6-3
TGTGCCAGCAGCCCATTCCGGGGGAGCTCCTACAATGAGCAGTTCTTC | CASSPFRGSSYNEQFF | NA | few | TRBJ2-1 | TRBV14
TGCGCCAGCACCACACTGTGGGACAGAACTTTAATGAACACTGAAGCTTTCTTT | CASTTLWDRTLMNTEAFF | TRBD1 | few | TRBJ1-1 | TRBV4-1
TGTGCCAGTAGTATTGCTAGCGGGAGCCACGAGCAGTACTTC | CASSIASGSHEQYF | TRBD2 | NA | TRBJ2-7 | TRBV19
TGTGCCAGCAGCGTCCGGGACAGAGCTAACTATGGCTACACCTTC | CASSVRDRANYGYTF | TRBD1 | few | TRBJ1-2 | TRBV9
TGTGCCAGCAGTTTGGGCTGGGGCAATCAGCCCCAGCATTTT | CASSLGWGNQPQHF | NA | NA | TRBJ1-5 | TRBV27
TGTGCCAGCAGATCAACAGGGGGTGTTGATTCACCCCTCCACTTT | CASRSTGGVDSPLHF | TRBD1 | many | TRBJ1-6 | TRBV7-3